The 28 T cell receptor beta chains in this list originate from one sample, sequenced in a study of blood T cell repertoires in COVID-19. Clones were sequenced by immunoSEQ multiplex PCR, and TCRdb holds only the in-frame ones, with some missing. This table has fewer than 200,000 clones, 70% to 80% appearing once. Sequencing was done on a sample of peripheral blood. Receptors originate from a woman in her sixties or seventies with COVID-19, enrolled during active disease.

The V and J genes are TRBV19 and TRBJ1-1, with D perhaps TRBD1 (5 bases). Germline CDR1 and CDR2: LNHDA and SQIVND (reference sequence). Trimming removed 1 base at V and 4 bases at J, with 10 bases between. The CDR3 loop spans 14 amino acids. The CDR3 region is CASSIVGARTEAFF. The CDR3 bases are TGTGCCAGTAGTATAGTAGGGGCCCGCACTGAAGCTTTCTTT.

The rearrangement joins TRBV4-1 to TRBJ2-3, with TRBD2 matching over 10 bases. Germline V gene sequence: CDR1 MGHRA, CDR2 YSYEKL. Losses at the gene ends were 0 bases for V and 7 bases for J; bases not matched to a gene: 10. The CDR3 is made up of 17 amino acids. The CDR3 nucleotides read TGCGCCAGCAGCCAAGATGCGAGCGGGAGGGCCTTAAATACGCAGTATTTT. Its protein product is CASSQDASGRALNTQYF.

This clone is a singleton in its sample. CDR3 nucleotides: TGTGCCAGCAGAAACTATCAGGCGCGGGATTCACCCCTCCACTTT. Encoded protein: CASRNYQARDSPLHF. The chain is built from TRBV28 and TRBJ1-6; the D is unclear. Between the trimmed V and J ends, which lost 6 bases and 8 bases, there was a span of 17 bases. The CDR3 covers 15 residues. Germline CDR1 and CDR2: MDHEN and SYDVKM.

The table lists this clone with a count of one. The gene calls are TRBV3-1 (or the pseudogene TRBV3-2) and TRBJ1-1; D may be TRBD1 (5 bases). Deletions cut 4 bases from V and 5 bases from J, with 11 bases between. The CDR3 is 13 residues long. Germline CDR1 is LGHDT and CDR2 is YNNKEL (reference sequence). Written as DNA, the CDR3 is TGTGCCAGCAGCCCCCGGGGGGTAACTGAAGCTTTCTTT. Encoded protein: CASSPRGVTEAFF.

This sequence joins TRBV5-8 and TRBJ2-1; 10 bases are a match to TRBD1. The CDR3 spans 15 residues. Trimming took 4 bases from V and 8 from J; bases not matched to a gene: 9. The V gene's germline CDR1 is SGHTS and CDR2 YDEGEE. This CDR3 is CASSPRTGGRDEQFF. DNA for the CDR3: TGTGCCAGCAGCCCCCGGACAGGGGGTAGGGATGAGCAGTTCTTC.

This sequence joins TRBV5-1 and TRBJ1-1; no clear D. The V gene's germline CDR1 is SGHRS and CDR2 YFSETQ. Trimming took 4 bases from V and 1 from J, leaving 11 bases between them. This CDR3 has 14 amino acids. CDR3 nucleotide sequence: TGCGCCAGCAGCCCCGGCGGTTGGAACACTGAAGCTTTCTTT. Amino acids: CASSPGGWNTEAFF. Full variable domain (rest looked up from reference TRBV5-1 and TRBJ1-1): KAGVTQTPRYLIKTRGQQVTLSCSPISGHRSVSWYQQTPGQGLQFLFEYFSETQRNKGNFPGRFSGRQFSNSRSEMNVSTLELGDSALYLCASSPGGWNTEAFFGQGTRLTVV.

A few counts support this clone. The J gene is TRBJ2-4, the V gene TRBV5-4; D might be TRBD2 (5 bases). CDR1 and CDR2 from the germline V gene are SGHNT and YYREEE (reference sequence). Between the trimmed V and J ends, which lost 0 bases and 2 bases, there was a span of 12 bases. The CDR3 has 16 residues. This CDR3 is CASSLGGSTTKNIQYF. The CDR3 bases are TGTGCCAGCAGCTTGGGGGGATCGACTACCAAAAACATTCAGTACTTC.

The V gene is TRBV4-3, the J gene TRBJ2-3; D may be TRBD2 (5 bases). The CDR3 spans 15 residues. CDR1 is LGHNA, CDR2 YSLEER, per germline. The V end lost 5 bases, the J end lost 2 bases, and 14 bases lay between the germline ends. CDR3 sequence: CASSNQRSSTDTQYF. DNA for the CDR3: TGCGCCAGCAGCAATCAGCGGAGTTCCACAGATACGCAGTATTTT.

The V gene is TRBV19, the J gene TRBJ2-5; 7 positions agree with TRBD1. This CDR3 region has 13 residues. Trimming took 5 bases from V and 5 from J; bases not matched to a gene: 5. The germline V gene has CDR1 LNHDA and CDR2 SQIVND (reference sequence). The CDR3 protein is CASSESRGETQYF. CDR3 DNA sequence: TGTGCCAGTAGTGAGTCCAGGGGGGAGACCCAGTACTTC.

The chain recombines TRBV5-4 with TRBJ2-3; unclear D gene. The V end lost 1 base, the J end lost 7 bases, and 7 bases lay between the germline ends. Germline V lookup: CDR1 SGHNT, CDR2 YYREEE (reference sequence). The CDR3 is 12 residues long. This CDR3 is CASSLTENTQYF. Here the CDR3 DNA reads TGTGCCAGCAGCTTGACAGAAAATACGCAGTATTTT.

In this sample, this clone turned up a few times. The DNA of the CDR3 is TGTGCCAGCAGGGACAGGGTGACTGAAGCTTTCTTT. This gives the protein CASRDRVTEAFF. The chain is built from TRBV2 and TRBJ1-1; 8 bases are a match to TRBD1. CDR1 and CDR2 from the germline V gene are SNHLY and FYNNEI. The CDR3 totals 12 residues. V shed 6 bases and J 5 bases; nucleotides not matched to a gene: 2.

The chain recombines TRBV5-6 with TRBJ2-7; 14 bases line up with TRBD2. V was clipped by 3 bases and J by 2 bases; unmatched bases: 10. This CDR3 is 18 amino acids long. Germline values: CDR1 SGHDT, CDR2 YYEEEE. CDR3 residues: CASSSGTLGLAGAYEQYF. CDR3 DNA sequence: TGTGCCAGCAGCTCCGGGACATTGGGACTAGCGGGGGCCTACGAGCAGTACTTC.

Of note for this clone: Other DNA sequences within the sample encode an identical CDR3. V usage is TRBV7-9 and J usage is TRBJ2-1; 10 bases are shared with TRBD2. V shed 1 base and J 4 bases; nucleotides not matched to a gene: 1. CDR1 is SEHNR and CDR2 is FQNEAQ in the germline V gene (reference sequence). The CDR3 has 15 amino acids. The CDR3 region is CASSLGAGGYNEQFF. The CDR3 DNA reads TGTGCCAGCAGCTTAGGAGCGGGGGGGTACAATGAGCAGTTCTTC.

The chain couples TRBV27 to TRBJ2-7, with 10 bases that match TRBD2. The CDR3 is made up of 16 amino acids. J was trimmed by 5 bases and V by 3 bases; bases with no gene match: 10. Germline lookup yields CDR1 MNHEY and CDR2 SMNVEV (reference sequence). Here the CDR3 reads CASSLGLAGDKDEQYF. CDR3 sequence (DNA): TGTGCCAGCAGTTTGGGGCTAGCGGGAGATAAGGACGAGCAGTACTTC.

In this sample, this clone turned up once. In DNA, the CDR3 is TGTGCCAGCAGTTTAGGGGGTTGGGCGGGGGGACAAGAGACCCAGTACTTC. Amino acids: CASSLGGWAGGQETQYF. The chain is built from TRBV27 and TRBJ2-5; 8 bases are a match to TRBD2. This CDR3 has 17 amino acids. V shed 2 bases, J shed 2 bases, and the junction held 10 bases outside the gene matches. Germline V gene sequence: CDR1 MNHEY, CDR2 SMNVEV (reference sequence).

The CDR3 reads CASSLVTGGSYNEQFF. The CDR3, as DNA: TGCGCCAGCAGCTTGGTGACCGGGGGCTCCTACAATGAGCAGTTCTTC. V and J are TRBV5-1 and TRBJ2-1; perhaps TRBD2 as D (6 bases). Germline V lookup: CDR1 SGHRS, CDR2 YFSETQ. This CDR3 is built from 16 residues. The V gene lost 0 bases and the J gene lost 0 bases, with 10 bases spanning the gap.

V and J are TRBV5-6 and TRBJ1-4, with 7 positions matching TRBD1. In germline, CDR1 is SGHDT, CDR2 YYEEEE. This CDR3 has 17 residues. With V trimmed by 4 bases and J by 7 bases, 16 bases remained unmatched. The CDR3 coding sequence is TGTGCCAGCAGCCGCCGGGACAGTCACCTAGTGGGTGAAAAACTGTTTTTT. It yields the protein CASSRRDSHLVGEKLFF.

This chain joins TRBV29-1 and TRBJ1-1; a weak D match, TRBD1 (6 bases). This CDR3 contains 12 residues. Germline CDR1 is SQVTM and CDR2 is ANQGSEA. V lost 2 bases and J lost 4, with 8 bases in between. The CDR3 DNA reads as TGCAGCGTTGAAATCAGGGGCACTGAAGCTTTCTTT. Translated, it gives CSVEIRGTEAFF. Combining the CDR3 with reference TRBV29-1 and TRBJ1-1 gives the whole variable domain SAVISQKPSRDICQRGTSLTIQCQVDSQVTMMFWYRQQPGQSLTLIATANQGSEATYESGFVIDKFPISRPNLTFSTLTVSNMSPEDSSIYLCSVEIRGTEAFFGQGTRLTVV.

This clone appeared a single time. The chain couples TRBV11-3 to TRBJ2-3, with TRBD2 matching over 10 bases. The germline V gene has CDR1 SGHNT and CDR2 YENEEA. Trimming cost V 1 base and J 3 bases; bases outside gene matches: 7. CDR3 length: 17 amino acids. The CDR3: CASSLGWSGGETDTQYF. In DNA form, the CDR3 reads TGTGCCAGCAGCTTAGGGTGGAGCGGGGGGGAAACAGATACGCAGTATTTT.

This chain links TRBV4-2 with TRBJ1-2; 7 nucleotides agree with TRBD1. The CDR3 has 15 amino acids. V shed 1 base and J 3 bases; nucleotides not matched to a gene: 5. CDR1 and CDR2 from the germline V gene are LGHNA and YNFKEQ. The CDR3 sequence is CASSQADRADYGYTF. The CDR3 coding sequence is TGTGCCAGCAGCCAAGCCGACAGGGCGGACTATGGCTACACCTTC.

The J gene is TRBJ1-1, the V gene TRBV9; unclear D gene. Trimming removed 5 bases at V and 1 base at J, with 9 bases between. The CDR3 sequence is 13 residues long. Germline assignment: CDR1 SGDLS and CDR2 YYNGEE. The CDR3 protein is CASSLVENTEAFF. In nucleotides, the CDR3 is TGTGCCAGCAGTTTAGTAGAGAACACTGAAGCTTTCTTT.

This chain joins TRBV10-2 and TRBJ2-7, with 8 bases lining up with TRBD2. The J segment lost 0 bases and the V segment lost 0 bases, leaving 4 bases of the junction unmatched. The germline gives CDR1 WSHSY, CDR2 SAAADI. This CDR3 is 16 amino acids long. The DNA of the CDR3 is TGCGCCAGCAGTGAGTCTCTGAGCGGGAGCTCCTACGAGCAGTACGTC. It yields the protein CASSESLSGSSYEQYV.

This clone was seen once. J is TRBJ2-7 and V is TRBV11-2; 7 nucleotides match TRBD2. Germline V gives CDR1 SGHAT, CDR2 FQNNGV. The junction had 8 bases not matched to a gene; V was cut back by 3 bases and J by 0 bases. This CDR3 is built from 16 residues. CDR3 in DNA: TGTGCCAGCAGCTTTGGTTCGGGAGGAATCTCCTACGAGCAGTACTTC. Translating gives CASSFGSGGISYEQYF. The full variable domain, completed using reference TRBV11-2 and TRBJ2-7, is EAGVAQSPRYKIIEKRQSVAFWCNPISGHATLYWYQQILGQGPKLLIQFQNNGVVDDSQLPKDRFSAERLKGVDSTLKIQPAKLEDSAVYLCASSFGSGGISYEQYFGPGTRLTVT.

CDR3 DNA: TGTGCCAGCAGCACCGACTTGGCCCACTACGAGCAGTACTTC. Translation gives CASSTDLAHYEQYF. V and J are TRBV7-2 and TRBJ2-7, with unresolved D. The CDR3 contains 14 residues. Deletions cut 5 bases from V and 3 bases from J, with 14 bases between. From germline, CDR1 is SGHTA and CDR2 FQGNSA.

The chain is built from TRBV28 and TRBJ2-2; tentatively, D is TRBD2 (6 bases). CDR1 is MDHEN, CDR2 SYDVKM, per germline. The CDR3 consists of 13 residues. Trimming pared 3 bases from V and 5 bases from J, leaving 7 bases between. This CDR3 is CASSFGGTGELFF. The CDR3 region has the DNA TGTGCCAGCAGTTTTGGGGGGACCGGGGAGCTGTTTTTT. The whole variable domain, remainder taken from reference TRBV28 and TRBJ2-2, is DVKVTQSSRYLVKRTGEKVFLECVQDMDHENMFWYRQDPGLGLRLIYFSYDVKMKEKGDIPEGYSVSREKKERFSLILESASTNQTSMYLCASSFGGTGELFFGEGSRLTVL.

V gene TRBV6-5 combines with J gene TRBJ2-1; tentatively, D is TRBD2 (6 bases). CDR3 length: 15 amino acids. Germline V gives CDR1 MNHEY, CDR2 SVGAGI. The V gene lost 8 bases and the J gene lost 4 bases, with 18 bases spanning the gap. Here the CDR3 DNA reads TGTGCCAGCGCCGCCAGCGGAGGGAATTACAATGAGCAGTTCTTC. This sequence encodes CASAASGGNYNEQFF.

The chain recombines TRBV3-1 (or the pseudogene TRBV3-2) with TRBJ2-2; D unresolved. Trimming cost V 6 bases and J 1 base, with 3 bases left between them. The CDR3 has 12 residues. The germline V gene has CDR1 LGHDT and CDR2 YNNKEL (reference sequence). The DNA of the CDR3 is TGTGCCAGCAGTCGGAACACCGGGGAGCTGTTTTTT. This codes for CASSRNTGELFF.

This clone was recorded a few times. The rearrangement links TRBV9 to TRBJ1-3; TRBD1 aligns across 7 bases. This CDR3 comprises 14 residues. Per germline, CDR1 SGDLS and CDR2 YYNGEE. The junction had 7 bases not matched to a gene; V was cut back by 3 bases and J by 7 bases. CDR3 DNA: TGTGCCAGCAGCGGGGACAGATTGGGGAACACCATATATTTT. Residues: CASSGDRLGNTIYF.